This T cell receptor beta chain was retrieved from a study of monozygotic twins with inflammatory bowel disease. Study observations and caveats: Clonotype sharing was lower in IBD patients than healthy twins, most markedly with disease activity. Healthy co-twins, by inverse Simpson, had higher TCRbeta diversity than their siblings with IBD.

To note about this clonotype: Its antigen is unknown.

CDR3 length equals 16 residues. TCRalpha and TCRbeta cDNA went through two nested PCRs of approximately 16 and 10 cycles. TCRdb reprocessed the 5' RACE reads, keeping one entry per CDR3 protein, no DNA. The repertoire table contains around 380,000 distinct CDR3 sequences. This chain joins TRBV12-3 or TRBV12-4 and TRBJ2-1; absent DNA, TCRdb's TRBD2 call cannot be checked. Material for sequencing was blood. The source of this sequence is a human donor with ulcerative colitis or Crohn's disease, or a healthy co-twin of an affected twin (not recorded which). The CDR3 here is CASSSTLAVIYNEQFF.